One TCR beta chain is described in this entry. What it binds is unknown. The V gene lost 0 bases and the J gene lost 3 bases, with 9 bases spanning the gap. Germline-derived CDR1 and CDR2 are SGHRS and YFSETQ. The CDR3 length is 14 residues. TCRdb re-processed the PCR reads through MiXCR. Among about 25,000 clones listed, about 21% were seen once. The entry originates in a study of metastatic and nonmetastatic thyroid tumors. Study-level findings and limits: It was reported that TCR beta diversity was significantly higher in malignant thyroid tumors than benign nodules, in blood and tumor.

No treatment of any kind had been given to any patient before thyroid surgery. V is TRBV5-1 and J is TRBJ1-1; D is ambiguous. The receptor's source is a male donor with papillary thyroid cancer or a benign thyroid nodule (not recorded which). Some clones in this sample may be carry-over from other donors' samples. What was sequenced was blood. The CDR3 DNA reads TGCGCCAGCAGCTTGGGGGATGGGTACACTGAAGCTTTCTTT. Encoded protein: CASSLGDGYTEAFF.